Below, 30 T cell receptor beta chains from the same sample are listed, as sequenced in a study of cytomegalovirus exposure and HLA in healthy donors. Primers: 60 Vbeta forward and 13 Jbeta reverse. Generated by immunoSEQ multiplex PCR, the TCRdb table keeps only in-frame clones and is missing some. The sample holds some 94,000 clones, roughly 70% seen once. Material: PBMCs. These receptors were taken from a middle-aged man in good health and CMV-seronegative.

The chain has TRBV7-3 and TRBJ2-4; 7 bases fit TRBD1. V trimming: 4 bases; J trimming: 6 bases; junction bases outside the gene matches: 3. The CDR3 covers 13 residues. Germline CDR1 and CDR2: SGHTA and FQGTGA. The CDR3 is CASSYTGANIQYF. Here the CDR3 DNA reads TGTGCCAGCAGCTATACAGGGGCAAACATTCAGTACTTC.

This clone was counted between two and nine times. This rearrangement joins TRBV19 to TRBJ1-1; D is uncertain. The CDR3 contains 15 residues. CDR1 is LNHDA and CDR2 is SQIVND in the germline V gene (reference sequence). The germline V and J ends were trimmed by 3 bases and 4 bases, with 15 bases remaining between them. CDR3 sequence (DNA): TGTGCCAGTAGTATCTCTTTTCCCCGGAGCACTGAAGCTTTCTTT. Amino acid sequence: CASSISFPRSTEAFF.

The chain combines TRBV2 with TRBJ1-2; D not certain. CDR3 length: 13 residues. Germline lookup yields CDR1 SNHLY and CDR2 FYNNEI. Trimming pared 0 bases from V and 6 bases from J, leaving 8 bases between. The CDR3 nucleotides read TGTGCCAGCAGTGAAGCGCGCTCTGATGGCTACACCTTC. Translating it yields CASSEARSDGYTF.

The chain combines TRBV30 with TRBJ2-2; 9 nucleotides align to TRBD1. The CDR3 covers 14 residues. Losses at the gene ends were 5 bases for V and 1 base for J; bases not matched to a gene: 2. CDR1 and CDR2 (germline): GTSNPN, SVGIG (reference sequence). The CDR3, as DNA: TGTGCCTGGCCGGGACAGGGGAACACCGGGGAGCTGTTTTTT. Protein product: CAWPGQGNTGELFF.

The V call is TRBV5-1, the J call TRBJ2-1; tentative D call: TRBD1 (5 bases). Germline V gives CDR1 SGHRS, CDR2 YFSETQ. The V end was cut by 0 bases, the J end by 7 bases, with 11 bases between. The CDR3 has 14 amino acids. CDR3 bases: TGCGCCAGCAGCTTGGTCCCAGGGCCAAATGAGCAGTTCTTC. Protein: CASSLVPGPNEQFF. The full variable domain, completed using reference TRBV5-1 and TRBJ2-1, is KAGVTQTPRYLIKTRGQQVTLSCSPISGHRSVSWYQQTPGQGLQFLFEYFSETQRNKGNFPGRFSGRQFSNSRSEMNVSTLELGDSALYLCASSLVPGPNEQFFGPGTRLTVL.

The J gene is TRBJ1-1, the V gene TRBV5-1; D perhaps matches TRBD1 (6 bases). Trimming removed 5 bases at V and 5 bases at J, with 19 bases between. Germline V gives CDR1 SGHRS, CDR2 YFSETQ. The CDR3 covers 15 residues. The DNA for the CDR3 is TGCGCCAGCAGTTCGGCGGGGGGAAGGGGGACTGAAGCTTTCTTT. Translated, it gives CASSSAGGRGTEAFF.

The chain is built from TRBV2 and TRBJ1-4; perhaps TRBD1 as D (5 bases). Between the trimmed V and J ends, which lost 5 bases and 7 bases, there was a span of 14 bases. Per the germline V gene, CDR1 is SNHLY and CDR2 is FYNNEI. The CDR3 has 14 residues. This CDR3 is CASSWEQGGEKLFF. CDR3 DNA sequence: TGTGCCAGCAGTTGGGAGCAGGGAGGTGAAAAACTGTTTTTT. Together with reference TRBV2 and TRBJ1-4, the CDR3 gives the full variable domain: EPEVTQTPSHQVTQMGQEVILRCVPISNHLYFYWYRQILGQKVEFLVSFYNNEISEKSEIFDDQFSVERPDGSNFTLKIRSTKLEDSAMYFCASSWEQGGEKLFFGSGTQLSVL.

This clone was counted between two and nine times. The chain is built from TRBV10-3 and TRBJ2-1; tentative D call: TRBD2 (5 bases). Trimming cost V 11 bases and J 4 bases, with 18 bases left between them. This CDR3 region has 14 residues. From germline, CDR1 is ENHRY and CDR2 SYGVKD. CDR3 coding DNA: TGTGCCTCCACTCCGGACTTTTCGTACAATGAGCAGTTCTTC. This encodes CASTPDFSYNEQFF.

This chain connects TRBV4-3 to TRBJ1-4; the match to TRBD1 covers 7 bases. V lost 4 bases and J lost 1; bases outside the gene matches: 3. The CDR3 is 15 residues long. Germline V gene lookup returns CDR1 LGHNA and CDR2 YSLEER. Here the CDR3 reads CASSRRQGTNEKLFF. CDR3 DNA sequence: TGCGCCAGCAGCCGACGACAGGGAACTAATGAAAAACTGTTTTTT.

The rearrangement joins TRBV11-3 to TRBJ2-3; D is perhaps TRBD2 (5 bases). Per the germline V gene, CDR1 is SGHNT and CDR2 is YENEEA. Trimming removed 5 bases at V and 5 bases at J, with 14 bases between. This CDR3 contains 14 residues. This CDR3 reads CASSPDRGIDTQYF. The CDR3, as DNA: TGTGCCAGCAGCCCCGATCGGGGAATAGATACGCAGTATTTT.

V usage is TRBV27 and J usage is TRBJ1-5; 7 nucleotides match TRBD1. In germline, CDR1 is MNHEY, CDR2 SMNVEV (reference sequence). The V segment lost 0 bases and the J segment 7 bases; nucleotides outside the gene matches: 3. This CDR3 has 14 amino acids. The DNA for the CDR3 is TGTGCCAGCAGTTTATCAGGGGGCGAACAGCCCCAGCATTTT. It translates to CASSLSGGEQPQHF.

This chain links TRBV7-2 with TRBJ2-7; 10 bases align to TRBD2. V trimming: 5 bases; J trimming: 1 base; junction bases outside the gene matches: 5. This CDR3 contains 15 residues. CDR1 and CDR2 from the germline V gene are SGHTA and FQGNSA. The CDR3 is CASSGATSGSYEQYF. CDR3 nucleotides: TGTGCCAGCAGCGGTGCGACTAGCGGGTCCTACGAGCAGTACTTC.

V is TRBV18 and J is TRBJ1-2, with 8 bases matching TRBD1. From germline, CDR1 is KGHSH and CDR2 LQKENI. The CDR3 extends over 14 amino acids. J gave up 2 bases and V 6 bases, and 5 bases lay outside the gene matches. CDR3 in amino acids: CASSPRTGNYGYTF. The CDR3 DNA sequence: TGTGCCAGCTCGCCTAGGACAGGGAACTATGGCTACACCTTC.

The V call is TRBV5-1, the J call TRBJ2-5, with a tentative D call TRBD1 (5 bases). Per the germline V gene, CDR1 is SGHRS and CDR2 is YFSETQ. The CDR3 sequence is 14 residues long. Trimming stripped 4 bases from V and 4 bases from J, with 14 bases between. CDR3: CASSARGKTETQYF. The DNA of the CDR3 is TGCGCCAGCAGCGCTAGGGGCAAAACAGAGACCCAGTACTTC.

The CDR3 sequence: CASSLGLAGAVELFF. CDR3 nucleotide sequence: TGTGCCAGCAGCTTGGGTCTAGCGGGAGCAGTGGAGCTGTTTTTT. The chain carries TRBV5-4 and TRBJ2-2; 10 bases agree with TRBD2. In germline, CDR1 is SGHNT, CDR2 YYREEE (reference sequence). J was trimmed by 10 bases and V by 0 bases; bases with no gene match: 6. The CDR3 runs 15 residues.

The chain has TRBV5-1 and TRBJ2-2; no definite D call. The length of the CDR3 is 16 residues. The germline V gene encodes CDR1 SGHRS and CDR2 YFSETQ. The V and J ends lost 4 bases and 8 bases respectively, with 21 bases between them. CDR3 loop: CASSPDGAGYGGELFF. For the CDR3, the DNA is TGCGCCAGCAGCCCCGATGGAGCCGGATATGGTGGGGAGCTGTTTTTT.

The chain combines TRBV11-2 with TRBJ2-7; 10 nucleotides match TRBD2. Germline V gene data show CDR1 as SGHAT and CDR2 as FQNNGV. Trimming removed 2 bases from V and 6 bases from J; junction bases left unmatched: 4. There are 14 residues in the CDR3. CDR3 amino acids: CASSLSGGATEQYF. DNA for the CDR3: TGTGCCAGCAGCTTAAGCGGGGGGGCCACCGAGCAGTACTTC.

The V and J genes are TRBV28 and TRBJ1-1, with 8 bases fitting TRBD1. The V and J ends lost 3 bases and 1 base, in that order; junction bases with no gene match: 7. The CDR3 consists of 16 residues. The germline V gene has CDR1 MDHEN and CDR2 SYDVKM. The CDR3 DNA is TGTGCCAGCAGTTTGCCAGGGGGCGCCGGGAACACTGAAGCTTTCTTT. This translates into CASSLPGGAGNTEAFF.

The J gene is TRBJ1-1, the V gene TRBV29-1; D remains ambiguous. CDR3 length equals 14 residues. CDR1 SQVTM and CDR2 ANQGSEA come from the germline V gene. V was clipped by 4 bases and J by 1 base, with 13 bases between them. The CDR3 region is CSVAISGENTEAFF. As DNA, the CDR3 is TGCAGCGTTGCCATCTCCGGGGAGAACACTGAAGCTTTCTTT.

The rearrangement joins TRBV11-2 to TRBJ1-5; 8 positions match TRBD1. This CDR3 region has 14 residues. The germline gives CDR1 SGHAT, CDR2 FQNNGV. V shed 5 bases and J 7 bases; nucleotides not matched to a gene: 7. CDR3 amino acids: CASSLRDRTQPQHF. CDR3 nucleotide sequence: TGTGCCAGCAGCCTCCGGGACAGGACCCAGCCCCAGCATTTT.

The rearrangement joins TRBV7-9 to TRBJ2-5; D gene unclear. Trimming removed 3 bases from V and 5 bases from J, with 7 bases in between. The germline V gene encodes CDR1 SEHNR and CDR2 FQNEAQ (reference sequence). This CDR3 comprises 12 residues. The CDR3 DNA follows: TGTGCCAGCAGCTTTTCTACCGAGACCCAGTACTTC. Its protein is CASSFSTETQYF.

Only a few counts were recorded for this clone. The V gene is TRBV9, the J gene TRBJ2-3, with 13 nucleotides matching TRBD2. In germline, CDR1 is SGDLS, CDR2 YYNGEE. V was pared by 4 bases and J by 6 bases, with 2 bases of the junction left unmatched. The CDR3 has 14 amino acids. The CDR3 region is CASSTSGGADTQYF. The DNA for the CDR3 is TGTGCCAGCAGCACTAGCGGGGGGGCGGATACGCAGTATTTT.

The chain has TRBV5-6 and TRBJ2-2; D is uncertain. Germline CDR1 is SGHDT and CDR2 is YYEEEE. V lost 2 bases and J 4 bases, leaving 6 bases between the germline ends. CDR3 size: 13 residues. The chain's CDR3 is CASSLIVTGELFF. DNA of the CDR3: TGTGCCAGCAGCTTAATCGTCACCGGGGAGCTGTTTTTT.

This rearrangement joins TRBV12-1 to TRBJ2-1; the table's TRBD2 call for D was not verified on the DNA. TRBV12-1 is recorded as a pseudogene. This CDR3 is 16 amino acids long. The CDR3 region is CASSKAPGLTDHEQFF. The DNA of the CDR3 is TGTGCCAGCAGCAAAGCTCCGGGACTCACGGATCATGAGCAGTTCTTC.

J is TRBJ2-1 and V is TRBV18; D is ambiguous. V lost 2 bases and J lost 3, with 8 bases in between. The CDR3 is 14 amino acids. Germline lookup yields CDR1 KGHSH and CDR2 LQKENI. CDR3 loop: CASSPDHSYNEQFF. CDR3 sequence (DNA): TGTGCCAGCTCACCAGATCACAGCTACAATGAGCAGTTCTTC.

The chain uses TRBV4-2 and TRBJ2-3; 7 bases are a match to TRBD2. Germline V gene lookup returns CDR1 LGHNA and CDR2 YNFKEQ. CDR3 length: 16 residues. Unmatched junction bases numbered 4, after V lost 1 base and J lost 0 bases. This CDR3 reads CASSQAGGPSTDTQYF. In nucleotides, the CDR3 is TGTGCCAGCAGCCAAGCGGGGGGACCTAGCACAGATACGCAGTATTTT.

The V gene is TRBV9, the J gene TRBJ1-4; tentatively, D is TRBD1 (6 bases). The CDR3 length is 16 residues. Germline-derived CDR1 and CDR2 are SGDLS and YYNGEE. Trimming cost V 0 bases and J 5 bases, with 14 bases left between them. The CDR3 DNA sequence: TGTGCCAGCAGCGTAGGCGGACAGCTAGGCAATGAAAAACTGTTTTTT. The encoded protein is CASSVGGQLGNEKLFF. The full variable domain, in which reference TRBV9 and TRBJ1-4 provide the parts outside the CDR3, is DSGVTQTPKHLITATGQRVTLRCSPRSGDLSVYWYQQSLDQGLQFLIQYYNGEERAKGNILERFSAQQFPDLHSELNLSSLELGDSALYFCASSVGGQLGNEKLFFGSGTQLSVL.

CDR3 loop: CASSRDSYGNYGYTF. DNA of the CDR3: TGTGCCAGCAGCAGAGACAGTTATGGGAACTATGGCTACACCTTC. J is TRBJ1-2 and V is TRBV7-2; TRBD1 might be the D (5 bases). Trimming pared 5 bases from V and 2 bases from J, leaving 15 bases between. This CDR3 has 15 amino acids. The germline gives CDR1 SGHTA, CDR2 FQGNSA.

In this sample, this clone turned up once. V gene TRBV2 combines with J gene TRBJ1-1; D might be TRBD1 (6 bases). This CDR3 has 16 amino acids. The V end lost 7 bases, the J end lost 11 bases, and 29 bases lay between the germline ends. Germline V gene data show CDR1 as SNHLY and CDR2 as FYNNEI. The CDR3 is CASTKGPRQVPGWAFF. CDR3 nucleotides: TGTGCCAGCACTAAGGGACCCCGACAGGTACCCGGTTGGGCTTTCTTT.

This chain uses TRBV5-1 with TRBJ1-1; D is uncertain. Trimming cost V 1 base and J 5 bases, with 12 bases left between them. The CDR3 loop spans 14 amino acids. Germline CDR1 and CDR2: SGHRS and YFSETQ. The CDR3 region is CASSLSNRGTEAFF. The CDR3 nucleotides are TGCGCCAGCAGCTTGTCTAACCGGGGAACTGAAGCTTTCTTT.